The 32 T cell receptor beta chains reported below all come from one sample, sequenced in a study of CD8 T cells in ankylosing spondylitis. The study's findings and limits: Blood from ankylosing spondylitis patients appeared to carry a characteristic roughly 8-variant TCR beta motif.

TCRdb reanalysed the 5' RACE reads using MiXCR and keeps one entry per CDR3 protein. The table lists approximately 140,000 distinct CDR3 sequences, roughly 18% of them singletons, with roughly a third in the top ten. Their recognized antigens are unknown. Sequencing was performed on blood, either unsorted or a sorted T cell fraction (not recorded which). The receptors originated from a male donor with ankylosing spondylitis.

CDR3 sequence reads: CSGEGGNEQFF. Here the CDR3 DNA reads TGCAGCGGCGAGGGGGGGAATGAGCAGTTCTTC. The gene calls are TRBV29-1 and TRBJ2-1; weak D call: TRBD2 (7 bases). The CDR3 contains 11 residues. Germline CDR1 and CDR2: SQVTM and ANQGSEA. V lost 7 bases and J 7 bases, leaving 11 bases between the germline ends.

This clonotype came up a few times. CDR3 sequence reads: CSAPRSGLAGEGIPYEQYF. CDR3 sequence (DNA): TGCAGTGCTCCAAGATCGGGACTAGCGGGAGAGGGTATTCCCTACGAGCAGTACTTC. This chain connects TRBV20-1 to TRBJ2-7, with 14 bases lining up with TRBD2. The V and J ends lost 5 bases and 2 bases, in that order; junction bases with no gene match: 17. Germline V gene sequence: CDR1 DFQATT, CDR2 SNEGSKA (reference sequence). The CDR3 has 19 residues.

This clonotype showed up just a few times. For the CDR3, the DNA is TGTGCCAGCAGTGATTTGGGACAGGGGGACAAGGCTGGGGCCAACGTCCTGACTTTC. As protein: CASSDLGQGDKAGANVLTF. The chain couples TRBV25-1 to TRBJ2-6; 11 bases fit TRBD1. V lost 3 bases and J lost 2; bases outside the gene matches: 9. Per the germline V gene, CDR1 is MGHDK and CDR2 is SYGVNS. This CDR3 is built from 19 residues.

CDR3 coding DNA: TGTGCCAGCAGCCCCCAAGACTGGGCGAACACTGAAGCTTTCTTT. This encodes CASSPQDWANTEAFF. The V call is TRBV28, the J call TRBJ1-1; no clear D gene. V gave up 6 bases and J gave up 1 base, with 15 bases separating them. Germline lookup yields CDR1 MDHEN and CDR2 SYDVKM. The CDR3 runs to 15 residues.

This clonotype was seen more than once but under ten times. The J gene is TRBJ2-7, the V gene TRBV7-9; tentative D call: TRBD2 (5 bases). Germline CDR1 and CDR2: SEHNR and FQNEAQ (reference sequence). V gave up 7 bases and J gave up 2 bases, with 15 bases separating them. This CDR3 spans 14 amino acids. CDR3 loop: CASTPSDGTYEQYF. The CDR3 DNA follows: TGTGCCAGCACCCCTTCGGACGGGACCTACGAGCAGTACTTC.

This chain links TRBV7-9 with TRBJ2-3; 8 bases map to TRBD1. V dropped 3 bases and J dropped 3; count of bases not matched to a gene: 2. Germline V gene lookup returns CDR1 SEHNR and CDR2 FQNEAQ (reference sequence). This CDR3 is built from 14 residues. CDR3 DNA: TGTGCCAGCAGCTTCAGGGGGCTGACAGATACGCAGTATTTT. Encoded protein: CASSFRGLTDTQYF.

The rearrangement joins TRBV27 to TRBJ1-6, with D perhaps matching TRBD1 (6 bases). CDR3 size: 17 residues. Germline CDR1 reads MNHEY; CDR2 reads SMNVEV (reference sequence). Trimming removed 5 bases from V and 7 bases from J, with 21 bases in between. This CDR3 reads CASSPTGAVVWNSPLHF. CDR3 bases: TGTGCCAGCAGTCCGACGGGGGCCGTAGTTTGGAATTCACCCCTCCACTTT.

This clonotype was found a few times. The chain recombines TRBV14 with TRBJ2-7; tentatively, D is TRBD2 (6 bases). V was trimmed by 1 base and J by 12 bases, leaving 16 bases between them. Per germline, CDR1 SGHDN and CDR2 FVKESK. This CDR3 is 13 amino acids long. CDR3 sequence: CASSQVGLAPLYF. The CDR3 region has the DNA TGTGCCAGCAGCCAAGTTGGGCTAGCGCCATTGTACTTC.

This clonotype was seen more than once but under ten times. This chain joins TRBV30 and TRBJ1-2; D uncertain. V lost 4 bases and J lost 2, with 11 bases in between. The CDR3 has 13 residues. The germline gives CDR1 GTSNPN, CDR2 SVGIG (reference sequence). The CDR3 sequence: CAWTDDGNYGYTF. For the CDR3, the DNA is TGTGCCTGGACCGACGATGGAAACTATGGCTACACCTTC. The variable domain in full, with the rest retrieved from reference TRBV30 and TRBJ1-2, is SQTIHQWPATLVQPVGSPLSLECTVEGTSNPNLYWYRQAAGRGLQLLFYSVGIGQISSEVPQNLSASRPQDRQFILSSKKLLLSDSGFYLCAWTDDGNYGYTFGSGTRLTVV.

V gene TRBV15 combines with J gene TRBJ2-6; D remains unclear. From germline, CDR1 is LNHNV and CDR2 YYDKDF (reference sequence). V gave up 5 bases and J gave up 1 base, with 12 bases separating them. The CDR3 is 16 residues long. The CDR3 protein is CATSLVRDSGANVLTF. CDR3 coding DNA: TGTGCCACCAGCTTGGTTAGAGATTCTGGGGCCAACGTCCTGACTTTC. The full variable domain, completed using reference TRBV15 and TRBJ2-6, is DAMVIQNPRYQVTQFGKPVTLSCSQTLNHNVMYWYQQKSSQAPKLLFHYYDKDFNNEADTPDNFQSRRPNTSFCFLDIRSPGLGDTAMYLCATSLVRDSGANVLTFGAGSRLTVL.

This clonotype has just a few counts. The V call is TRBV12-3 or TRBV12-4, the J call TRBJ2-3; no clear D gene. V lost 6 bases to trimming and J lost 6 bases, with 19 bases between them. The CDR3 has 15 amino acids. The CDR3 DNA reads TGTGCCAGCAGCCCGACAAGCCCGGTCCCTGATACGCAGTATTTT. Its protein product is CASSPTSPVPDTQYF.

The CDR3 sequence: CASSLRGSQPQHF. In DNA form, the CDR3 reads TGTGCCAGCAGCTTAAGAGGATCTCAGCCCCAGCATTTT. J is TRBJ1-5 and V is TRBV7-8; D ambiguous. The CDR3 runs to 13 residues. The germline V and J ends were trimmed by 2 bases and 6 bases, with 8 bases remaining between them. Germline assignment: CDR1 SGHVS and CDR2 FQNEAQ.

The chain employs TRBV29-1 and TRBJ2-6; perhaps TRBD2 as D (7 bases). CDR1 and CDR2 from the germline V gene are SQVTM and ANQGSEA. The CDR3 has 15 residues. Trimming cost V 6 bases and J 0 bases, with 12 bases left between them. CDR3 loop: CSVGGGPSGANVLTF. Written as DNA, the CDR3 is TGCAGCGTGGGGGGGGGCCCCTCTGGGGCCAACGTCCTGACTTTC.

This clonotype was seen a handful of times. The rearrangement uses TRBV7-9 and TRBJ2-1; D is unresolved. CDR1 and CDR2 (germline): SEHNR, FQNEAQ (reference sequence). Trimming cost V 1 base and J 9 bases, with 16 bases left between them. This CDR3 is 15 amino acids long. CDR3: CASSLEVGALFEQFF. CDR3 DNA sequence: TGTGCCAGCAGCTTAGAGGTCGGAGCATTGTTTGAGCAGTTCTTC.

The J gene is TRBJ2-7, the V gene TRBV11-1; D is uncertain. The CDR3 runs 12 residues. V lost 5 bases, J lost 4 bases, and 9 bases lay in between. Germline lookup yields CDR1 SGHAT and CDR2 FQDESV (reference sequence). Here the CDR3 DNA reads TGTGCCAGCAGCCACCGATCATACGAGCAGTACTTC. It encodes CASSHRSYEQYF.

The genes are TRBV27 and TRBJ1-3, with no clear D. V dropped 8 bases and J dropped 2 bases, with 7 bases sitting between them. This CDR3 is built from 12 residues. In germline, CDR1 is MNHEY, CDR2 SMNVEV (reference sequence). CDR3 residues: CASGGTGNTIYF. The CDR3, as DNA: TGTGCCAGCGGAGGAACTGGAAACACCATATATTTT.

This clonotype was detected a few times. This CDR3 is CASSSPGLGPYEQYF. CDR3 nucleotide sequence: TGTGCCAGCAGCTCCCCGGGGTTGGGCCCCTACGAGCAGTACTTC. The rearrangement links TRBV5-4 to TRBJ2-7; possible D gene TRBD2, 5 bases. From germline, CDR1 is SGHNT and CDR2 YYREEE (reference sequence). V was cut by 3 bases and J by 2 bases, with 15 bases left in between. The CDR3 has 15 residues.

This clonotype was recorded many times. V and J are TRBV9 and TRBJ2-7; 12 bases map to TRBD2. The J segment lost 2 bases and the V segment lost 3 bases, leaving 0 bases of the junction unmatched. The CDR3 totals 14 residues. Looked up from germline, CDR1 is SGDLS and CDR2 is YYNGEE. The CDR3 sequence: CASSGTSGTYEQYF. The CDR3 coding sequence is TGTGCCAGCAGCGGGACTAGCGGGACCTACGAGCAGTACTTC. Complete variable domain (other parts from reference TRBV9 and TRBJ2-7): DSGVTQTPKHLITATGQRVTLRCSPRSGDLSVYWYQQSLDQGLQFLIQYYNGEERAKGNILERFSAQQFPDLHSELNLSSLELGDSALYFCASSGTSGTYEQYFGPGTRLTVT.

The V and J genes are TRBV29-1 and TRBJ1-2; D ambiguous. CDR1 SQVTM and CDR2 ANQGSEA come from the germline V gene. This CDR3 region has 11 residues. Trimming stripped 3 bases from V and 6 bases from J, with 8 bases between. The CDR3 sequence: CSVESVNGYTF. In DNA, the CDR3 is TGCAGCGTTGAGTCTGTTAATGGCTACACCTTC.

V is TRBV20-1 and J is TRBJ2-3, with 9 bases lining up with TRBD2. Per germline, CDR1 DFQATT and CDR2 SNEGSKA (reference sequence). J lost 6 bases, V lost 0 bases, and 13 bases had no gene match. The CDR3 totals 17 residues. This CDR3 is CSARDPLLAGYRDTQYF. The CDR3 region has the DNA TGCAGTGCTAGAGATCCCCTTCTAGCGGGGTACCGGGATACGCAGTATTTT.

This clonotype was observed a handful of times. This chain joins TRBV7-8 and TRBJ1-1; D possibly corresponds to TRBD1 (6 bases). Trimming removed 1 base from V and 2 bases from J, with 17 bases in between. Per germline, CDR1 SGHVS and CDR2 FQNEAQ. This CDR3 has 17 residues. The CDR3 DNA follows: TGTGCCAGCAGCTTAGGGCACAGGGAATTCGTTAACACTGAAGCTTTCTTT. Its translation is CASSLGHREFVNTEAFF.

This clonotype was found a few times. This sequence joins TRBV7-9 and TRBJ2-7; D gene ambiguous. The V end lost 5 bases, the J end lost 3 bases, and 20 bases lay between the germline ends. Germline CDR1 and CDR2: SEHNR and FQNEAQ (reference sequence). This CDR3 has 16 residues. The CDR3 region is CASSPLPRRSGYEQYF. CDR3 DNA sequence: TGTGCCAGCAGCCCCCTCCCCCGACGGTCAGGCTACGAGCAGTACTTC. The variable domain in full, completed from reference TRBV7-9 and TRBJ2-7, reads DTGVSQNPRHKITKRGQNVTFRCDPISEHNRLYWYRQTLGQGPEFLTYFQNEAQLEKSRLLSDRFSAERPKGSFSTLEIQRTEQGDSAMYLCASSPLPRRSGYEQYFGPGTRLTVT.

This clonotype was detected ten times or more. The gene calls are TRBV29-1 and TRBJ1-3, with a tentative D call TRBD1 (6 bases). Germline CDR1 and CDR2: SQVTM and ANQGSEA. This CDR3 spans 13 amino acids. V was clipped by 5 bases and J by 4 bases, with 12 bases between them. The CDR3 DNA sequence: TGCAGCGTTACCCTACAGGGAGGAAACACCATATATTTT. This sequence encodes CSVTLQGGNTIYF. Based on the CDR3 plus reference TRBV29-1 and TRBJ1-3, the full variable domain is SAVISQKPSRDICQRGTSLTIQCQVDSQVTMMFWYRQQPGQSLTLIATANQGSEATYESGFVIDKFPISRPNLTFSTLTVSNMSPEDSSIYLCSVTLQGGNTIYFGEGSWLTVV.

This clonotype showed up just once. The chain recombines TRBV6-2 or TRBV6-3 with TRBJ2-3; D is unresolved. The length of the CDR3 is 15 residues. From germline, CDR1 is MNHEY and CDR2 SVGEGT. Trimming left V 6 bases short and J 1 base short, with 14 bases between. The chain's CDR3 is CASRTSAPRTDTQYF. The CDR3, as DNA: TGTGCCAGCAGGACCTCGGCGCCCCGCACAGATACGCAGTATTTT.

This clonotype was detected a few times. This chain uses TRBV7-9 with TRBJ2-7, with D hard to call. V was cut by 5 bases and J by 7 bases, with 12 bases left in between. The CDR3 spans 12 residues. Per germline, CDR1 SEHNR and CDR2 FQNEAQ (reference sequence). CDR3 sequence reads: CASSQQWEEQYF. The DNA of the CDR3 is TGTGCCAGCAGCCAACAGTGGGAAGAGCAGTACTTC.

The rearrangement links TRBV20-1 to TRBJ2-7; 9 bases are shared with TRBD2. The CDR3 consists of 17 residues. V gave up 0 bases and J gave up 4 bases; unmatched junction bases: 13. Germline CDR1 reads DFQATT; CDR2 reads SNEGSKA (reference sequence). CDR3 sequence (DNA): TGCAGTGCTAGAGATCCCAGGACTGAGCGGGAGGCGTACGAGCAGTACTTC. This codes for CSARDPRTEREAYEQYF.

This clonotype showed up just a few times. The chain recombines TRBV7-9 with TRBJ2-3, with a weak D call TRBD1 (5 bases). The V and J ends lost 1 base and 4 bases respectively, with 12 bases between them. CDR1 is SEHNR and CDR2 is FQNEAQ in the germline V gene (reference sequence). The CDR3 consists of 15 residues. The CDR3 coding sequence is TGTGCCAGCAGCTTAGTCGGCAGGGCCCCAGATACGCAGTATTTT. It translates to CASSLVGRAPDTQYF.

The chain employs TRBV27 and TRBJ1-1; D unclear. V was cut by 2 bases and J by 6 bases, with 7 bases left in between. CDR3 length: 12 residues. Looked up from germline, CDR1 is MNHEY and CDR2 is SMNVEV (reference sequence). CDR3 loop: CASSLHGAEAFF. In nucleotides, the CDR3 is TGTGCCAGCAGTTTACATGGGGCTGAAGCTTTCTTT.

This clonotype showed up just a few times. The V call is TRBV2, the J call TRBJ1-1, with unresolved D. The CDR3 extends over 12 amino acids. V was cut by 8 bases and J by 6 bases, with 13 bases left in between. Germline V lookup: CDR1 SNHLY, CDR2 FYNNEI. This CDR3 is CASDGVRSEAFF. DNA of the CDR3: TGTGCCAGCGATGGGGTACGATCTGAAGCTTTCTTT.

This clonotype was recorded many times. The chain employs TRBV12-3 or TRBV12-4 and TRBJ2-1; D is possibly TRBD1 or TRBD2 (5 bases each). CDR3 length equals 13 residues. With 6 bases removed from V and 9 bases from J, the gap between germline ends came to 15 bases. CDR3 in DNA: TGTGCCAGCAGCCGGGGCCCCGGTAGTGAGCAGTTCTTC. Protein sequence: CASSRGPGSEQFF.

This clonotype turned up a few times. The rearrangement uses TRBV20-1 and TRBJ1-2; possible D gene TRBD1, 5 bases. The germline CDR1 and CDR2 sequences are DFQATT and SNEGSKA (reference sequence). With 1 base removed from V and 9 bases from J, the gap between germline ends came to 18 bases. The length of the CDR3 is 14 residues. For the CDR3, the DNA is TGCAGTGCTAGAGGGCAGGGAGCAGCTATTAGCTACACCTTC. Its translation is CSARGQGAAISYTF.

A few counts support this clonotype. The chain recombines TRBV11-1 with TRBJ2-5; D uncertain. V shed 5 bases and J shed 5 bases, with 12 bases lying between them. The CDR3 has 13 residues. The germline V gene encodes CDR1 SGHAT and CDR2 FQDESV (reference sequence). CDR3 sequence: CASSLQSGETQYF. The CDR3 bases are TGTGCCAGCAGCCTTCAATCCGGGGAGACCCAGTACTTC.